Below, 3 T cell receptor beta chains from the same sample are listed, as sequenced in a study of human T cells and chemical hapten exposure. TCRdb fed the RACE reads into MiXCR, producing one record per CDR3 protein. The table records tens of thousands of distinct CDR3 sequences, more than 9.5% of them present only once. This sample's time point: patch test 3, about 24 weeks after DPC sensitization. This sample's treatment: therapeutic diphenylcyclopropenone sensitization with weekly scalp DPC. The sample was whole blood, taken in connection with sensitization to the hapten diphenylcyclopropenone (DPC). The receptor source for this set is a woman in her thirties with alopecia areata. Some clones in this sample may be carry-over from other donors' samples.

This clonotype was detected a few times. The rearrangement joins TRBV5-1 to TRBJ2-1; the D gene is possibly TRBD1 (6 bases). The CDR3 is 14 amino acids. Trimming pared 4 bases from V and 5 bases from J, leaving 13 bases between. Germline lookup yields CDR1 SGHRS and CDR2 YFSETQ. CDR3 region: CASSVLNRDNEQFF. DNA for the CDR3: TGCGCCAGCAGCGTTTTAAACAGGGACAATGAGCAGTTCTTC.

The chain couples TRBV21-1 to TRBJ1-3. TRBV21-1 corresponds to a pseudogene. This CDR3 is 16 amino acids long. CDR3 in DNA: TGTGCCAGCAGTAAACGCCGGACGCCCTCTGGAAACACCATATATTTT. Its translation is CASSKRRTPSGNTIYF.

The chain couples TRBV28 to TRBJ2-7, with 9 bases lining up with TRBD1. The germline V gene has CDR1 MDHEN and CDR2 SYDVKM. The CDR3 loop spans 14 amino acids. Trimming took 6 bases from V and 3 from J; bases not matched to a gene: 6. In DNA, the CDR3 is TGTGCCAGCAGCCCGACAGGGGGGAACTACGAGCAGTACTTC. Residues: CASSPTGGNYEQYF.